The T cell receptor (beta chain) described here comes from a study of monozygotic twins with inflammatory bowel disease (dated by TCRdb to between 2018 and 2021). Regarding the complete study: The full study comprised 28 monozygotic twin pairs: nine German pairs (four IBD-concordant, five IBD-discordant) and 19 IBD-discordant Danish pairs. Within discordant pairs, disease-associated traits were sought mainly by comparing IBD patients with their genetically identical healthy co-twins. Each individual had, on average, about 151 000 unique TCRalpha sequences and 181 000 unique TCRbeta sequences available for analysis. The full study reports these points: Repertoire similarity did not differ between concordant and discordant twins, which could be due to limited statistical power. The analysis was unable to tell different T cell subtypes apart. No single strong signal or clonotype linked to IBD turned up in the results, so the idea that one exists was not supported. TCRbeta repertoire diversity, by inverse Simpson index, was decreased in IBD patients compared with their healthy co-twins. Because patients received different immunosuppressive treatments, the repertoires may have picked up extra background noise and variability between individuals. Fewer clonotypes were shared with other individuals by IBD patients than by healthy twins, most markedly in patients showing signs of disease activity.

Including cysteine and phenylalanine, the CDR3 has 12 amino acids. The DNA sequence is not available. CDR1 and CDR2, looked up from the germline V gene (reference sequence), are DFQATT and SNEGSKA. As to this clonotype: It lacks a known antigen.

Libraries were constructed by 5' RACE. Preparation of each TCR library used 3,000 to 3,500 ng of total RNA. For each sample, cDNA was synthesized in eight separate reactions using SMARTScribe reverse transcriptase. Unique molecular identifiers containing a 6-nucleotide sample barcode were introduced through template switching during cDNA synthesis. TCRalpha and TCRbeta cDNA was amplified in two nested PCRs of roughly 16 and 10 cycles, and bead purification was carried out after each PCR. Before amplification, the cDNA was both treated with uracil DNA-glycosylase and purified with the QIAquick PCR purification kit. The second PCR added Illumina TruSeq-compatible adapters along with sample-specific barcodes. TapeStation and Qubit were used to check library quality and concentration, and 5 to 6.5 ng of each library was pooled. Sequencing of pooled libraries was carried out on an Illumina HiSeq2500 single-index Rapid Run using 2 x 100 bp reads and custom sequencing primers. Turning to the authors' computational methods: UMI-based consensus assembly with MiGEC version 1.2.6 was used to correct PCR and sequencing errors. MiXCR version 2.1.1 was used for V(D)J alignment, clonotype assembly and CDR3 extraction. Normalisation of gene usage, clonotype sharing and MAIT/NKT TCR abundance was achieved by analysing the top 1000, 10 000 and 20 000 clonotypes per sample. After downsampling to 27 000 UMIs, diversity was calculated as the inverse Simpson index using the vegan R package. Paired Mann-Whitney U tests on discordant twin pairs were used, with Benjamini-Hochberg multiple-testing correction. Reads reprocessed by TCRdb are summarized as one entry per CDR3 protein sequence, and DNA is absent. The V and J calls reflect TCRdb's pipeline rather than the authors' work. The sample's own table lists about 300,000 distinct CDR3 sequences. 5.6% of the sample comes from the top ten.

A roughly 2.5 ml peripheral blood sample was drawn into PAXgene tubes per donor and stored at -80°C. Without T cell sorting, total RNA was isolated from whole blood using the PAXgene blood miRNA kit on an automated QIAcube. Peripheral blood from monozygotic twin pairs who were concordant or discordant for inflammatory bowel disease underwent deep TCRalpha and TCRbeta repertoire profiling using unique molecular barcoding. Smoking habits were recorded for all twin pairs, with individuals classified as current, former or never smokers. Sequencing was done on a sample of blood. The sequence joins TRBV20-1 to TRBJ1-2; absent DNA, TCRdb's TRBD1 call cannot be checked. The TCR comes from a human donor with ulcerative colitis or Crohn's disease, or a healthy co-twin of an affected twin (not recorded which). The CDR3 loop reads CSATPDRFGYTF.